This TCR beta chain was identified in a study of T-cell reconstitution after alpha-beta-depleted transplantation in children. Trimming removed 5 bases from V and 2 bases from J, with 16 bases in between. This CDR3 has 15 residues. Preparing the TCRbeta library involved the use of unique molecular identifiers. TCRdb re-called the PCR reads through MiXCR, storing one row per CDR3 protein. This table holds 540,000 or so distinct CDR3 sequences, around 23% found once. As for this clonotype: What it recognizes is unknown.

Findings and limits, study-wide: Some patients' high day-60 TCRbeta diversity was traced to surviving recipient T cells and thymic progenitors. Reports say that about two months after transplant, the alpha-beta T cells came out of several hundred graft clones that had expanded. Newly produced T cells mostly provided counts and TCRbeta diversity after one year, as hyperexpanded clones declined.

The input for sequencing was PBMCs, mostly from graft donor cells, taken 360 days after TCRalphabeta/CD19-depleted stem cell transplant. This TCR was recovered from a boy younger than two who had a stem cell transplant for acute myeloid leukemia, so the T cells may come from the graft donor. J is TRBJ2-7 and V is TRBV12-3 or TRBV12-4; possibly TRBD1 or TRBD2 for D (6 bases each). The CDR3 loop reads CASSHGRRGAYEQYF. In nucleotides, the CDR3 is TGTGCCAGCAGTCACGGACGGAGGGGGGCCTACGAGCAGTACTTC.